This entry lists 18 T cell receptor beta chains sequenced from one sample in a study of OX40 agonist ivuxolimab in advanced cancers. TCRdb keeps only in-frame clones here, not all; method: immunoSEQ multiplex PCR. The top ten hold 0.35% to 0.5% of the sample, which has roughly 70,000 clones, 82% seen once. This material consisted of CD4+ or CD8+ T cells sorted from blood, taken in a trial of the OX40 agonist ivuxolimab. The receptors originated from an adult with an advanced solid tumor such as melanoma, head and neck, liver or kidney cancer.

This clone was detected a few times. This chain uses TRBV28 with TRBJ1-5, with D perhaps TRBD1 (6 bases). The CDR3 contains 17 residues. Trimming removed 6 bases from V and 1 base from J, with 19 bases in between. The germline gives CDR1 MDHEN, CDR2 SYDVKM. This CDR3 is CASRRTDRRGSNQPQHF. The CDR3 nucleotides are TGTGCCAGCAGGCGTACCGATAGGAGGGGGAGCAATCAGCCCCAGCATTTT.

This chain joins TRBV5-8 and TRBJ2-6, with D uncertain. V lost 0 bases, J lost 0 bases, and 7 bases lay in between. Germline V gene data show CDR1 as SGHTS and CDR2 as YDEGEE. The CDR3 sequence is 16 residues long. The CDR3 loop is CASSLGGFSGANVLTF. The DNA for the CDR3 is TGTGCCAGCAGCTTGGGGGGTTTCTCTGGGGCCAACGTCCTGACTTTC. Supplemented by reference TRBV5-8 and TRBJ2-6, the full variable domain reads EAGVTQSPTHLIKTRGQQATLRCSPISGHTSVYWYQQALGLGLQFLLWYDEGEERNRGNFPPRFSGRQFPNYSSELNVNALELEDSALYLCASSLGGFSGANVLTFGAGSRLTVL.

This clone has just one count. The V call is TRBV6-1, the J call TRBJ2-5; tentatively, D is TRBD1 (6 bases). The CDR3 spans 15 residues. V was cut by 5 bases and J by 4 bases, with 17 bases left in between. From germline, CDR1 is MNHNS and CDR2 SASEGT. The CDR3 reads CASSPYYRVLETQYF. For the CDR3, the DNA is TGTGCCAGCAGTCCATACTACAGGGTTTTAGAGACCCAGTACTTC.

This chain connects TRBV18 to TRBJ1-3; no firm D call. The CDR3 extends over 12 amino acids. V shed 3 bases and J shed 4 bases, with 4 bases lying between them. Germline CDR1 and CDR2: KGHSH and LQKENI. Here the CDR3 reads CASSPLGNTIYF. CDR3 nucleotides: TGTGCCAGCTCACCTTTGGGAAACACCATATATTTT.

As to this clone: The same CDR3 can be traced to other DNA sequences in this sample. The chain has TRBV7-6 and TRBJ2-3; 7 nucleotides agree with TRBD1. The CDR3 is made up of 16 amino acids. Germline lookup yields CDR1 SGHVS and CDR2 FNYEAQ. V lost 5 bases and J lost 3; bases outside the gene matches: 11. CDR3 bases: TGTGCCAGCAGCACCCAGGGGAAGGGGGCGACAGATACGCAGTATTTT. The encoded protein is CASSTQGKGATDTQYF.

The chain uses TRBV2 and TRBJ2-5, with D possibly matching TRBD2 (5 bases). The CDR3 extends over 16 amino acids. V dropped 6 bases and J dropped 4 bases, with 21 bases sitting between them. Germline V lookup: CDR1 SNHLY, CDR2 FYNNEI. Written as DNA, the CDR3 is TGTGCCAGCAGCCCGGGATACAGCTCATTGGGAGAGACCCAGTACTTC. Amino acids: CASSPGYSSLGETQYF.

The count of this clone is one. The gene calls are TRBV15 and TRBJ2-3, with 11 nucleotides matching TRBD2. The junction had 6 bases not matched to a gene; V was cut back by 4 bases and J by 0 bases. The CDR3 length is 17 residues. Germline V gives CDR1 LNHNV, CDR2 YYDKDF (reference sequence). CDR3 coding DNA: TGTGCCACCAGCATTAGCGGGAGGGGTATTAGCACAGATACGCAGTATTTT. The encoded protein is CATSISGRGISTDTQYF.

V gene TRBV19 combines with J gene TRBJ1-6; D is unclear. The CDR3 runs 14 residues. V was shortened by 3 bases and J by 3 bases, with 6 bases between the two germline ends. Germline V gene sequence: CDR1 LNHDA, CDR2 SQIVND (reference sequence). The chain's CDR3 is CASSITDYNSPLHF. DNA of the CDR3: TGTGCCAGTAGTATCACGGACTATAATTCACCCCTCCACTTT.

This clone was found a few times. V gene TRBV5-6 combines with J gene TRBJ2-7; 10 positions agree with TRBD2. This CDR3 contains 15 residues. V shed 1 base, J shed 0 bases, and the junction held 1 base outside the gene matches. Germline loops: CDR1 SGHDT, CDR2 YYEEEE. CDR3: CASSLRTSGSYEQYF. CDR3 DNA sequence: TGTGCCAGCAGCTTGAGGACTAGCGGCTCCTACGAGCAGTACTTC.

The sample holds one count of this clone. The rearrangement joins TRBV7-3 to TRBJ2-2; 7 nucleotides agree with TRBD1. The germline V gene has CDR1 SGHTA and CDR2 FQGTGA. V shed 3 bases, J shed 4 bases, and the junction held 5 bases outside the gene matches. The CDR3 extends over 15 amino acids. CDR3 nucleotide sequence: TGTGCCAGCAGCTTCGACAGGGTTTCCACCGGGGAGCTGTTTTTT. Its protein is CASSFDRVSTGELFF.

The V call is TRBV6-5, the J call TRBJ2-3; D is possibly TRBD1 or TRBD2 (5 bases each). This CDR3 has 11 amino acids. Germline CDR1 MNHEY, CDR2 SVGAGI. Trimming removed 8 bases from V and 3 bases from J, with 6 bases in between. The CDR3 region has the DNA TGTGCCAGCGGGGGTACAGATACGCAGTATTTT. The encoded protein is CASGGTDTQYF.

This chain connects TRBV6-6 to TRBJ1-3; D gene ambiguous. V was trimmed by 2 bases and J by 1 base, leaving 6 bases between them. Germline lookup yields CDR1 MNHNY and CDR2 SVGAGI (reference sequence). The CDR3 sequence is 14 residues long. The CDR3 nucleotides read TGTGCCAGCAGTTACGCCCGGTCTGGAAACACCATATATTTT. It codes for CASSYARSGNTIYF.

The chain links TRBV11-2 to TRBJ1-4; D uncertain. Germline V gene sequence: CDR1 SGHAT, CDR2 FQNNGV. This CDR3 has 14 amino acids. Trimming pared 6 bases from V and 8 bases from J, leaving 16 bases between. The CDR3 sequence: CASSLGGRREKLFF. The CDR3, as DNA: TGTGCCAGCAGTTTGGGAGGGCGACGGGAAAAACTGTTTTTT. The full variable domain, with the rest looked up from reference TRBV11-2 and TRBJ1-4, is EAGVAQSPRYKIIEKRQSVAFWCNPISGHATLYWYQQILGQGPKLLIQFQNNGVVDDSQLPKDRFSAERLKGVDSTLKIQPAKLEDSAVYLCASSLGGRREKLFFGSGTQLSVL.

This chain connects TRBV14 to TRBJ2-2; 12 bases map to TRBD2. The CDR3 contains 19 residues. In germline, CDR1 is SGHDN, CDR2 FVKESK. Trimming cost V 5 bases and J 7 bases; bases outside gene matches: 17. CDR3 sequence (DNA): TGTGCCAGCAGCTCCGGCTGGATACGACTAGCGGGAGAGATCGGGGAGCTGTTTTTT. Protein sequence: CASSSGWIRLAGEIGELFF. The variable domain in full, completed from reference TRBV14 and TRBJ2-2, reads EAGVTQFPSHSVIEKGQTVTLRCDPISGHDNLYWYRRVMGKEIKFLLHFVKESKQDESGMPNNRFLAERTGGTYSTLKVQPAELEDSGVYFCASSSGWIRLAGEIGELFFGEGSRLTVL.

The chain uses TRBV9 and TRBJ2-7; D not resolved. Trimming removed 4 bases from V and 0 bases from J, with 11 bases in between. The CDR3 is 14 amino acids. The germline V gene encodes CDR1 SGDLS and CDR2 YYNGEE. The DNA for the CDR3 is TGTGCCAGCAGCCCCCAATACCCCTCCTACGAGCAGTACTTC. This codes for CASSPQYPSYEQYF.

The chain carries TRBV29-1 and TRBJ2-7; D uncertain. The ends were cut back, 2 bases at V and 4 bases at J, with 9 bases in the middle. Germline assignment: CDR1 SQVTM and CDR2 ANQGSEA. There are 12 residues in the CDR3. As DNA, the CDR3 is TGCAGCGTTGAACACGGGTATTACGAGCAGTACGTC. Its translation is CSVEHGYYEQYV.

The chain carries TRBV6-1 and TRBJ1-5; D may be TRBD1 (6 bases). Trimming shortened V by 6 bases and J by 7 bases, and 13 bases separated the two germline ends. This CDR3 is built from 13 residues. Germline CDR1 and CDR2: MNHNS and SASEGT. The CDR3 nucleotides are TGTGCCAGCAGCACAGGGAGGTACCAGCCCCAGCATTTT. Translated: CASSTGRYQPQHF.

V gene TRBV18 combines with J gene TRBJ2-1; D gene unclear. The CDR3 is 12 residues long. From germline, CDR1 is KGHSH and CDR2 LQKENI. Trimming shortened V by 0 bases and J by 7 bases, and 4 bases separated the two germline ends. The chain's CDR3 is CASSPPGNEQFF. The CDR3 nucleotides are TGTGCCAGCTCACCACCAGGGAATGAGCAGTTCTTC.